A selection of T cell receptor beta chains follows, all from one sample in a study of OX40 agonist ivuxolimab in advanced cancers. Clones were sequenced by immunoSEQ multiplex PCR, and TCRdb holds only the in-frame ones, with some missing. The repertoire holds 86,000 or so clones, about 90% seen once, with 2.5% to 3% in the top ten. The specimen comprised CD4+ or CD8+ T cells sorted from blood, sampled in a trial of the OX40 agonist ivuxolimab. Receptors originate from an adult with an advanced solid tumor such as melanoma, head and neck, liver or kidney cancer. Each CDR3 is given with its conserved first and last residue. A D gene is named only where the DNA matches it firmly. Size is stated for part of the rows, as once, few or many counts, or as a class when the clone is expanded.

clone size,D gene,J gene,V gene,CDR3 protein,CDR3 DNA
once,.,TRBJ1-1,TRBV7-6,CASSLTVANTEAFF,TGTGCCAGCAGCTTGACAGTAGCGAACACTGAAGCTTTCTTT
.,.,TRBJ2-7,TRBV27,CASSLVSWRGSYEQYF,TGTGCCAGCAGTTTAGTAAGCTGGAGGGGGTCCTACGAGCAGTACTTC
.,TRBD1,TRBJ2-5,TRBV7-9,CASSSQGQEETQYF,TGTGCCAGCAGCTCCCAGGGACAGGAAGAGACCCAGTACTTC
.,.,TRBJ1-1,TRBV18,CASSPRAWTAINTEAFF,TGTGCCAGCTCACCCCGAGCCTGGACAGCTATAAACACTGAAGCTTTCTTT
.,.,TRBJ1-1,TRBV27,CASSHRISYPMNTEAFF,TGTGCCAGCAGTCATCGAATATCCTACCCAATGAACACTGAAGCTTTCTTT
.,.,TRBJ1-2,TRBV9,CASSVASPGEGYGYTF,TGTGCCAGCAGCGTAGCTTCCCCGGGGGAGGGTTATGGCTACACCTTC
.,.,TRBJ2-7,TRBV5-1,CASPEHTYEQYF,TGCGCCAGCCCCGAGCACACCTACGAGCAGTACTTC
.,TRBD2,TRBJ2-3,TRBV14,CASSQRTSDTQYF,TGTGCCAGCAGCCAAAGGACTAGTGATACGCAGTATTTT
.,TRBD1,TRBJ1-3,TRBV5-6,CASSRQGTGNTIYF,TGTGCCAGCAGTAGACAGGGCACTGGAAACACCATATATTTT
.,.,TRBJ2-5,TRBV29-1,CSVTPGTKGTQYF,TGCAGCGTTACCCCCGGGACCAAGGGGACCCAGTACTTC
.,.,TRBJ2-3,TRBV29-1,CSVPVAESTDTQYF,TGCAGCGTTCCCGTGGCCGAGAGCACAGATACGCAGTATTTT
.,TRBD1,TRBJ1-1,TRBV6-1,CASTPGQRNTEAFF,TGTGCCAGCACTCCGGGACAGCGGAACACTGAAGCTTTCTTT
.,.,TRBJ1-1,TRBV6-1,CASSSPGETELAFF,TGTGCCAGCAGTTCTCCGGGAGAGACAGAGTTGGCTTTCTTT
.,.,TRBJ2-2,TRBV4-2,CASSHLARGNTGELFF,TGTGCCAGCAGCCACCTGGCCCGGGGTAACACCGGGGAGCTGTTTTTT
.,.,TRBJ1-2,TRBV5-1,CASSLAPEDNYGYTF,TGCGCCAGCAGCTTGGCCCCCGAGGATAACTATGGCTACACCTTC
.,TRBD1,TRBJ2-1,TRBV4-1,CASSQQTGGAGSNEQFF,TGCGCCAGCAGCCAGCAGACAGGGGGCGCAGGTTCAAATGAGCAGTTCTTC
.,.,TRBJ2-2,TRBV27,CASSLIPYRGSTGELFF,TGTGCCAGCAGTTTAATCCCCTACCGTGGATCCACCGGGGAGCTGTTTTTT
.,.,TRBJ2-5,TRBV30,CARDRGETQYF,TGTGCCCGCGATCGGGGGGAGACCCAGTACTTC
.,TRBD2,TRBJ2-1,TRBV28,CASSLWASGRRGNEQFF,TGTGCCAGCAGTTTATGGGCTAGCGGGAGAAGGGGCAATGAGCAGTTCTTC
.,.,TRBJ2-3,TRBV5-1,CASSLIPGKYF,TGCGCCAGCAGCTTGATCCCAGGGAAGTATTTT
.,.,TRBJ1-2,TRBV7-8,CASSLSSSGTSILNYGYTF,TGTGCCAGCAGCCTATCGTCCTCCGGGACATCGATCCTAAACTATGGCTACACCTTC
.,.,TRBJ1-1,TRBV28,CASSITRGAEAFF,TGTGCCAGCAGTATCACTCGGGGGGCAGAGGCTTTCTTT
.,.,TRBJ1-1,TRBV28,CASTLSRRGTEAFF,TGTGCCAGCACCTTAAGCAGACGGGGAACTGAAGCTTTCTTT
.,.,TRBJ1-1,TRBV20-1,CSASGYTEAFF,TGCAGTGCTAGTGGATACACTGAAGCTTTCTTT
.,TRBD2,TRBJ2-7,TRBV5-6,CASSLEGSAGGTYEQYF,TGTGCCAGCAGTCTTGAGGGGTCGGCGGGAGGAACCTACGAGCAGTACTTC
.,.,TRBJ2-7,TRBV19,CASSIRAGNGEQYF,TGTGCCAGTAGTATTCGGGCGGGGAACGGCGAGCAGTACTTC
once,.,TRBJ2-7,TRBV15,CATRPRSGVYEQYF,TGTGCCACCAGGCCCCGCTCGGGGGTCTACGAGCAGTACTTC
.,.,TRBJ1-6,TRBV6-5,CASRQALNSPLHF,TGTGCCAGCCGACAGGCCCTGAATTCACCCCTCCACTTT
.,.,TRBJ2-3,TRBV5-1,CASSLGRGSTDTQYF,TGCGCCAGCAGCTTGGGAAGGGGGAGCACAGATACGCAGTATTTT
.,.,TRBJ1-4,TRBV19,CASSWASVNEKLFF,TGTGCCAGTAGTTGGGCTTCCGTTAATGAAAAACTGTTTTTT
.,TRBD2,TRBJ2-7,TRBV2,CASRHDWTSGGSYEQYF,TGTGCCAGCAGACACGATTGGACTAGCGGGGGCTCCTACGAGCAGTACTTC
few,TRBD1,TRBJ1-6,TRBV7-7,CASSPGTGDSPLHF,TGTGCTAGCAGCCCGGGGACAGGGGATTCACCCCTCCACTTT
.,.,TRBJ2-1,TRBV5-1,CASSLGAGSAYNEQFF,TGCGCCAGCAGCTTGGGTGCGGGGAGCGCCTACAATGAGCAGTTCTTC
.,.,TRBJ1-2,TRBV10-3,CAISATGMNYGYTF,TGTGCCATCAGTGCCACAGGGATGAACTATGGCTACACCTTC
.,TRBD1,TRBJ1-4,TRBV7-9,CASSLRDRAGDEKLFF,TGTGCCAGCAGCTTGCGGGACAGGGCGGGCGATGAAAAACTGTTTTTT
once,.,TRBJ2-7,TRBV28,CASSLARPVYEQYF,TGTGCCAGCAGTTTAGCCAGGCCAGTTTACGAGCAGTACTTC
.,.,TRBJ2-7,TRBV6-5,CASSPKPWGLRGQYF,TGTGCCAGCAGCCCTAAGCCGTGGGGTCTACGAGGGCAGTACTTC
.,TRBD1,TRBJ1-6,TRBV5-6,CASSSLGQEDYNSPLHF,TGTGCCAGCAGCTCCCTCGGACAGGAGGACTATAATTCACCCCTCCACTTT
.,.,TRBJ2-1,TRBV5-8,CASSRGGMGFF,TGTGCCAGCAGCCGTGGGGGAATGGGGTTCTTC
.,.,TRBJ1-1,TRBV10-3,CAISAQDPPAAFF,TGTGCCATCAGTGCTCAGGACCCCCCGGCAGCTTTCTTT
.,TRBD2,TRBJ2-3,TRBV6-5,CASSRGLAGTDTQYF,TGTGCCAGCAGCCGCGGACTAGCGGGCACAGATACGCAGTATTTT
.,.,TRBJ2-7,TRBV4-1,CASTQGRGESNEQYF,TGCGCCAGCACCCAGGGAAGGGGAGAGTCCAACGAGCAGTACTTC
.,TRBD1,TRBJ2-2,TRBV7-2,CASRRAGTGWAGELFF,TGTGCCAGCAGGCGAGCCGGGACAGGGTGGGCCGGGGAGCTGTTTTTT